A single sample is the source of the 14 T cell receptor beta chains below, sequenced in a study of blood T cell repertoires in COVID-19. Method: immunoSEQ multiplex PCR; TCRdb's copy keeps in-frame clones and lacks some. In the table there are some 39,000 clones, approximately 91% of which are singletons. Material: peripheral blood. The receptors derive from a human donor in a cohort sampled during active COVID-19.

This clone came up once. The chain is built from TRBV9 and TRBJ2-3; TRBD1 matches at 7 bases. This CDR3 region has 15 residues. The V and J ends lost 0 bases and 0 bases, in that order; junction bases with no gene match: 1. The germline V gene has CDR1 SGDLS and CDR2 YYNGEE. In DNA form, the CDR3 reads TGTGCCAGCAGCGTAGAGGGACAGAGCACAGATACGCAGTATTTT. This codes for CASSVEGQSTDTQYF. Variable domain in full (rest from reference TRBV9 and TRBJ2-3): DSGVTQTPKHLITATGQRVTLRCSPRSGDLSVYWYQQSLDQGLQFLIQYYNGEERAKGNILERFSAQQFPDLHSELNLSSLELGDSALYFCASSVEGQSTDTQYFGPGTRLTVL.

In DNA form, the CDR3 reads TGTGCCAGCAGTTACTCTGGCAGGGGCGAAGCTTTCTTT. Translation gives CASSYSGRGEAFF. This rearrangement joins TRBV6-5 to TRBJ1-1, with D possibly TRBD1 on 6 matching bases. This CDR3 has 13 residues. Germline V gene data show CDR1 as MNHEY and CDR2 as SVGAGI. V was clipped by 0 bases and J by 8 bases, with 10 bases between them.

V is TRBV10-3 and J is TRBJ2-7; 7 bases fit TRBD1. The CDR3 runs 15 residues. V lost 6 bases, J lost 4 bases, and 12 bases stayed unmatched. Per the germline V gene, CDR1 is ENHRY and CDR2 is SYGVKD. This chain's CDR3 is CAIRVRQGKEYEQYF. The CDR3 region has the DNA TGTGCCATCAGGGTAAGACAGGGTAAGGAATACGAGCAGTACTTC.

This chain links TRBV27 with TRBJ1-5; D not resolved. V shed 6 bases and J shed 2 bases, with 26 bases lying between them. CDR3 length equals 19 residues. Germline assignment: CDR1 MNHEY and CDR2 SMNVEV (reference sequence). CDR3 in amino acids: CASSRRSGTPKIGNQPQHF. The CDR3 DNA reads as TGTGCCAGCAGCCGTCGGAGCGGTACACCTAAGATAGGCAATCAGCCCCAGCATTTT.

The rearrangement uses TRBV29-1 and TRBJ1-2; 10 bases map to TRBD1. The junction had 5 bases not matched to a gene; V was cut back by 8 bases and J by 2 bases. From germline, CDR1 is SQVTM and CDR2 ANQGSEA. CDR3 length: 13 amino acids. The CDR3 protein is CSTGDRGNYGYTF. CDR3 coding DNA: TGCAGCACAGGGGACAGGGGAAACTATGGCTACACCTTC.

In this sample, this clone turned up once. The gene calls are TRBV2 and TRBJ1-1, with a weak D call TRBD1 (5 bases). The CDR3 runs to 13 residues. Looked up from germline, CDR1 is SNHLY and CDR2 is FYNNEI. The V gene lost 3 bases and the J gene lost 1 base, with 6 bases spanning the gap. Written as DNA, the CDR3 is TGTGCCAGCAGTGATCAGGGGAACACTGAAGCTTTCTTT. It encodes CASSDQGNTEAFF.

The chain links TRBV5-1 to TRBJ2-7, with D perhaps TRBD2 (5 bases). Trimming left V 0 bases short and J 5 bases short, with 9 bases between. Germline V gene sequence: CDR1 SGHRS, CDR2 YFSETQ. The CDR3 contains 13 residues. The CDR3 DNA follows: TGCGCCAGCAGCTTGGTCACTAGGGACGAGCAGTACTTC. Its translation is CASSLVTRDEQYF.

The rearrangement joins TRBV5-6 to TRBJ2-2, with a possible D match to TRBD1 (5 bases). The CDR3 has 15 amino acids. Germline V gene data show CDR1 as SGHDT and CDR2 as YYEEEE. Trimming took off 4 bases at V and 3 bases at J, with 13 bases between the two ends. The CDR3 sequence: CASSPRQIYTGELFF. DNA of the CDR3: TGTGCCAGCAGCCCGAGACAGATATACACCGGGGAGCTGTTTTTT.

The rearrangement links TRBV13 to TRBJ2-1; D not resolved. V was trimmed by 0 bases and J by 4 bases, leaving 10 bases between them. The length of the CDR3 is 15 residues. Germline V gene sequence: CDR1 PRHDT, CDR2 FYEKMQ (reference sequence). The chain's CDR3 is CASSLGGRQYNEQFF. DNA for the CDR3: TGTGCCAGCAGCTTAGGAGGCAGACAATACAATGAGCAGTTCTTC.

This chain links TRBV18 with TRBJ1-4; 7 nucleotides align to TRBD1. The CDR3 sequence is 14 residues long. V dropped 6 bases and J dropped 5; count of bases not matched to a gene: 6. CDR1 and CDR2 (germline): KGHSH, LQKENI. The CDR3 DNA is TGTGCCAGCTCCCAAAAACAGGGGAATGAAAAACTGTTTTTT. Protein product: CASSQKQGNEKLFF.

In its sample, this clone is medium-sized (0.01 to 0.1%). V is TRBV2 and J is TRBJ2-1; 10 nucleotides agree with TRBD2. The CDR3 has 16 amino acids. CDR1 and CDR2 from the germline V gene are SNHLY and FYNNEI. V shed 4 bases and J 3 bases; nucleotides not matched to a gene: 6. The CDR3 region has the DNA TGTGCCAGCAGTGCGGCTAGCGGGGGATTCTACAATGAGCAGTTCTTC. As protein: CASSAASGGFYNEQFF.

The rearrangement joins TRBV19 to TRBJ2-2; 11 bases map to TRBD1. Germline V gene lookup returns CDR1 LNHDA and CDR2 SQIVND (reference sequence). The J segment lost 4 bases and the V segment lost 7 bases, leaving 11 bases of the junction unmatched. CDR3 length: 17 amino acids. In DNA form, the CDR3 reads TGTGCCAGTACCACGCTAAGGGGGACAGGGGGCACCGGGGAGCTGTTTTTT. Amino acids: CASTTLRGTGGTGELFF.

The DNA for the CDR3 is TGTGCCAGCAGCTTAGTCAGGACATATTCACCCCTCCACTTT. This encodes CASSLVRTYSPLHF. The V call is TRBV7-2, the J call TRBJ1-6, with D maybe TRBD1 (5 bases). The V gene's germline CDR1 is SGHTA and CDR2 FQGNSA. Trimming removed 1 base from V and 8 bases from J, with 9 bases in between. This CDR3 region has 14 residues.

The gene calls are TRBV11-2 and TRBJ1-2, with 10 bases matching TRBD1. J lost 2 bases, V lost 5 bases, and 5 bases had no gene match. Germline CDR1 SGHAT, CDR2 FQNNGV. The CDR3 sequence is 15 residues long. The DNA for the CDR3 is TGTGCCAGCAGCACGAAGGACAGGGGGAACTATGGCTACACCTTC. It encodes CASSTKDRGNYGYTF.